This entry features one TCR beta chain sequence. Its antigen is not yet known. No qualities accompany the bases; no much larger clone lies one base away. Library preparation was by the immunoSEQ multiplex PCR assay. In TCRdb, the immuneACCESS table is reduced to in-frame sequences with V and J assigned. These tables do not hold every clone; where another copy was compared, an unresolved V gene accounts for under half, and the others remain unexplained. Recorded for this sample are tens of thousands of clones; around 92% of them occurred a single time. Together, the top ten hold about 2.5% of the sample. The record originates from a study of T cell changes during pregnancy in multiple sclerosis (dated by TCRdb to between 2019 and 2020). Broadly, across the study: In women with multiple sclerosis, the researchers looked at how the T cell repertoire shifted as pregnancy progressed.

V and J lose 0 bases and 0 bases, and a span of 11 bases separates them. The CDR3 has 16 amino acids, counting the end cysteine and phenylalanine. The read is trimmed to its CDR3 DNA, 48 bases read in frame from base 1. Taken from the germline V gene, the CDR1 and CDR2 loops are MNHEY and SVGAGI. The sequences come from peripheral blood, collected in the first trimester of pregnancy. This sequence uses TRBV6-5 and TRBJ1-1; the D gene identity is not certain. The receptor comes from a female donor with multiple sclerosis, enrolled in a pregnancy study. The nucleotide sequence reads as follows: TGTGCCAGCAGTTACTCCCGAGGCCAAATGAACACTGAAGCTTTCTTT. Translated, it gives CASSYSRGQMNTEAFF.